These 20 T cell receptor beta chains came from one sample sequenced in a study of T cells in Graves' hyperthyroidism and ophthalmopathy. Amplification yielded TCR beta CDR3 regions, with RNA transcripts as the source. First-round RT-PCR of the TCR CDR3 relied on the HTBI primer set. MiXCR, run by TCRdb on the multiplex PCR reads, gives a single entry per CDR3 protein. The sample has nearly 600,000 distinct CDR3 sequences; 12% to 15% are singletons. Sequencing was done on a sample of blood. These receptors were taken from a woman between 18 and 29 years old with Graves' ophthalmopathy.

This clonotype was counted many times. V is TRBV6-6 and J is TRBJ1-1; D gene ambiguous. The CDR3 is 14 amino acids. The germline gives CDR1 MNHNY, CDR2 SVGAGI (reference sequence). Trimming left V 0 bases short and J 1 base short, with 6 bases between. This CDR3 reads CASSYSQGNTEAFF. CDR3 nucleotides: TGTGCCAGCAGTTACTCCCAAGGGAACACTGAAGCTTTCTTT.

In this sample, this clonotype turned up many times. This chain joins TRBV7-2 and TRBJ2-7; 7 bases map to TRBD2. Germline-derived CDR1 and CDR2 are SGHTA and FQGNSA. After removal of 5 bases from V and 6 bases from J, the junction contained 1 base not matched to a gene. CDR3 length: 11 residues. The CDR3 loop reads CASSAGVEQYF. In DNA form, the CDR3 reads TGTGCCAGCAGCGCGGGGGTCGAGCAGTACTTC.

This clonotype occurred a few times. V gene TRBV12-3 or TRBV12-4 combines with J gene TRBJ1-1; unclear D gene. The CDR3 covers 15 residues. Deletions cut 2 bases from V and 0 bases from J, with 10 bases between. The CDR3, as DNA: TGTGCCAGCAGTTTAAGGGAGAGGCTGAACACTGAAGCTTTCTTT. Its translation: CASSLRERLNTEAFF.

This clonotype was counted ten times or more. The chain combines TRBV3-1 with TRBJ2-2; D is unresolved. V lost 1 base and J lost 4, with 7 bases in between. This CDR3 region has 14 residues. The V gene's germline CDR1 is LGHDT and CDR2 YNNKEL (reference sequence). As DNA, the CDR3 is TGTGCCAGCAGCCAAGTAATCGGCACCGGGGAGCTGTTTTTT. It is translated as CASSQVIGTGELFF. Complete variable domain (other parts from reference TRBV3-1 and TRBJ2-2): DTAVSQTPKYLVTQMGNDKSIKCEQNLGHDTMYWYKQDSKKFLKIMFSYNNKELIINETVPNRFSPKSPDKAHLNLHINSLELGDSAVYFCASSQVIGTGELFFGEGSRLTVL.

The chain joins TRBV25-1 to TRBJ2-5; D not resolved. The CDR3 is 13 amino acids. Germline V gene data show CDR1 as MGHDK and CDR2 as SYGVNS. Trimming left V 2 bases short and J 2 bases short, with 6 bases between. CDR3 coding DNA: TGTGCCAGCAGTGAACAGTGGCAAGAGACCCAGTACTTC. It codes for CASSEQWQETQYF.

The chain carries TRBV11-2 and TRBJ2-7; 15 bases are a match to TRBD2. The V segment lost 8 bases and the J segment 4 bases; nucleotides outside the gene matches: 3. In germline, CDR1 is SGHAT, CDR2 FQNNGV. CDR3 length: 14 residues. The CDR3 coding sequence is TGTGCCAGCCAAGGACTAGCGGGAGGGTACGAGCAGTACTTC. Translating it yields CASQGLAGGYEQYF.

In this sample, this clonotype turned up many times. The chain has TRBV12-3 or TRBV12-4 and TRBJ2-1; tentative D call: TRBD1 (5 bases). Deletions cut 5 bases from V and 0 bases from J, with 11 bases between. This CDR3 contains 15 residues. CDR3 sequence reads: CASSNTGYSYNEQFF. The CDR3 DNA reads as TGTGCCAGCAGTAATACAGGATACTCCTACAATGAGCAGTTCTTC.

This clonotype was counted ten times or more. The chain is built from TRBV12-3 or TRBV12-4 and TRBJ1-4; the match to TRBD1 covers 7 bases. CDR3 length: 14 residues. The junction had 6 bases not matched to a gene; V was cut back by 6 bases and J by 5 bases. The CDR3 region has the DNA TGTGCCAGCAGGCCGGGACAGATAAATGAAAAACTGTTTTTT. It encodes CASRPGQINEKLFF.

This clonotype was counted between two and nine times. The chain combines TRBV5-1 with TRBJ1-2; D is unresolved. The CDR3 runs to 14 residues. V was clipped by 1 base and J by 13 bases, with 20 bases between them. The germline CDR1 and CDR2 sequences are SGHRS and YFSETQ. CDR3 DNA: TGCGCCAGCAGCTTGTTTAAGGCCCGATCTCGGTGCACCTTC. It encodes CASSLFKARSRCTF.

This clonotype was counted only a few times. The chain couples TRBV7-9 to TRBJ2-7; no reliable D call. V was cut by 5 bases and J by 0 bases, with 11 bases left in between. This CDR3 is 14 amino acids long. Germline assignment: CDR1 SEHNR and CDR2 FQNEAQ (reference sequence). The CDR3 loop is CASSPPGISYEQYF. The CDR3 coding sequence is TGTGCCAGCAGCCCCCCTGGAATCTCCTACGAGCAGTACTTC.

The V gene is TRBV24-1, the J gene TRBJ2-5; possibly TRBD1 or TRBD2 for D (5 bases each). Per germline, CDR1 KGHDR and CDR2 SFDVKD. The CDR3 extends over 13 amino acids. V was clipped by 8 bases and J by 6 bases, with 15 bases between them. The CDR3 loop is CATTSVGRQTQYF. The CDR3 coding sequence is TGTGCCACCACATCCGTGGGACGTCAGACCCAGTACTTC.

This clonotype was seen repeatedly, ten times or more. V is TRBV6-5 and J is TRBJ2-5; D unresolved. Deletions cut 2 bases from V and 2 bases from J, with 3 bases between. The CDR3 is made up of 12 amino acids. Germline V gene data show CDR1 as MNHEY and CDR2 as SVGAGI. The CDR3: CASSYPQETQYF. The CDR3 DNA sequence: TGTGCCAGCAGTTACCCTCAAGAGACCCAGTACTTC.

This clonotype was picked up many times. This chain connects TRBV10-3 to TRBJ2-7, with 7 bases lining up with TRBD1. The V gene's germline CDR1 is ENHRY and CDR2 SYGVKD. Unmatched junction bases numbered 3, after V lost 3 bases and J lost 1 base. This CDR3 has 14 amino acids. CDR3 sequence (DNA): TGTGCCATCAGTGAACAGGGGACGTCCTACGAGCAGTACTTC. Translated, it gives CAISEQGTSYEQYF.

This sequence joins TRBV29-1 and TRBJ1-1; D not resolved. Looked up from germline, CDR1 is SQVTM and CDR2 is ANQGSEA. The germline V and J ends were trimmed by 7 bases and 1 base, with 10 bases remaining between them. CDR3 size: 12 residues. The CDR3 region is CSGNRWNTEAFF. The CDR3 DNA reads as TGCAGCGGTAATCGATGGAACACTGAAGCTTTCTTT.

This clonotype was picked up a small number of times. The rearrangement uses TRBV5-4 and TRBJ2-5; TRBD2 might be the D (5 bases). Deletions cut 5 bases from V and 1 base from J, with 12 bases between. Germline CDR1 is SGHNT and CDR2 is YYREEE (reference sequence). The CDR3 is made up of 14 amino acids. The CDR3 loop is CASSLEVPQETQYF. The CDR3 bases are TGTGCCAGCAGTCTGGAGGTCCCCCAAGAGACCCAGTACTTC.

This clonotype has a handful of counts. The CDR3 sequence: CASSIMGENTEAFF. As DNA, the CDR3 is TGTGCCAGTAGTATCATGGGGGAGAACACTGAAGCTTTCTTT. The chain uses TRBV19 and TRBJ1-1; D is perhaps TRBD1 (5 bases). Trimming pared 3 bases from V and 1 base from J, leaving 9 bases between. Germline CDR1 is LNHDA and CDR2 is SQIVND (reference sequence). The CDR3 sequence is 14 residues long. Complete variable domain (other parts from reference TRBV19 and TRBJ1-1): DGGITQSPKYLFRKEGQNVTLSCEQNLNHDAMYWYRQDPGQGLRLIYYSQIVNDFQKGDIAEGYSVSREKKESFPLTVTSAQKNPTAFYLCASSIMGENTEAFFGQGTRLTVV.

CDR3 in DNA: TGTGCCAGGGGGGTCGGGATCGATCAGCCCCAGCATTTT. Its protein is CARGVGIDQPQHF. V usage is TRBV28 and J usage is TRBJ1-5; D perhaps matches TRBD1 (5 bases). The V end lost 9 bases, the J end lost 5 bases, and 14 bases lay between the germline ends. CDR1 and CDR2 from the germline V gene are MDHEN and SYDVKM. This CDR3 is 13 amino acids long.

This clonotype was observed at least ten times. The chain has TRBV28 and TRBJ2-5, with D possibly TRBD1 on 5 matching bases. Germline CDR1 reads MDHEN; CDR2 reads SYDVKM. Trimming took off 6 bases at V and 3 bases at J, with 11 bases between the two ends. This CDR3 contains 13 residues. The CDR3 coding sequence is TGTGCCAGCAGAGAGGACACCGAAGAGACCCAGTACTTC. Translation: CASREDTEETQYF. Based on the CDR3 plus reference TRBV28 and TRBJ2-5, the full variable domain is DVKVTQSSRYLVKRTGEKVFLECVQDMDHENMFWYRQDPGLGLRLIYFSYDVKMKEKGDIPEGYSVSREKKERFSLILESASTNQTSMYLCASREDTEETQYFGPGTRLLVL.

This clonotype has only a few counts. This chain links TRBV4-2 with TRBJ2-1; 8 bases are a match to TRBD2. Germline V gene sequence: CDR1 LGHNA, CDR2 YNFKEQ. This CDR3 comprises 16 residues. V shed 4 bases and J 7 bases; nucleotides not matched to a gene: 12. The CDR3 DNA follows: TGTGCCAGCAGCCGACAAACCGGGAGGGGTAAAAATGAGCAGTTCTTC. Residues: CASSRQTGRGKNEQFF.

This clonotype appeared once. The chain uses TRBV7-2 and TRBJ2-5, with 14 bases matching TRBD2. V was clipped by 4 bases and J by 5 bases; unmatched bases: 9. The CDR3 loop spans 17 amino acids. In germline, CDR1 is SGHTA, CDR2 FQGNSA. In DNA form, the CDR3 reads TGTGCCAGCAGCTCTCGGACTAGCGGGAGGTGGGGGGAGACCCAGTACTTC. Protein: CASSSRTSGRWGETQYF. The variable domain in full, with the rest retrieved from reference TRBV7-2 and TRBJ2-5, is GAGVSQSPSNKVTEKGKDVELRCDPISGHTALYWYRQSLGQGLEFLIYFQGNSAPDKSGLPSDRFSAERTGGSVSTLTIQRTQQEDSAVYLCASSSRTSGRWGETQYFGPGTRLLVL.